These 17 T cell receptor beta chains came from one sample sequenced in a study of T cell repertoires in cytomegalovirus infection. For these TCRs, the target antigens are not known. TCRdb recomputed calls from the reads with MiXCR, one row per CDR3 protein. Among approximately 110,000 distinct CDR3 sequences, less than 30% were seen once, and the ten largest hold about 81%. Sequencing was performed on CD8+ T cells from cultured PBMCs, taken from culture after CMV antigen stimulation. These receptors all come from a human donor in good health (CMV status not recorded). Some clones in this sample may be carry-over from other donors' samples.

The rearrangement uses TRBV11-2 and TRBJ2-7; 7 bases map to TRBD2. Germline CDR1 and CDR2: SGHAT and FQNNGV. With 5 bases clipped from V and 2 bases from J, the junction kept 6 bases outside the gene matches. This CDR3 is built from 14 residues. The CDR3 is CASSLLGGTYEQYF. The CDR3 region has the DNA TGTGCCAGCAGCCTACTGGGGGGGACCTACGAGCAGTACTTC.

This chain connects TRBV27 to TRBJ2-3; TRBD2 agrees at 7 bases. Germline V lookup: CDR1 MNHEY, CDR2 SMNVEV (reference sequence). J was trimmed by 1 base and V by 0 bases; bases with no gene match: 4. CDR3 length: 16 residues. The CDR3 reads CASSLSAGIGTDTQYF. The CDR3 DNA reads TGTGCCAGCAGTTTATCAGCGGGAATTGGCACAGATACGCAGTATTTT.

The chain carries TRBV7-9 and TRBJ1-2; TRBD1 agrees at 9 bases. This CDR3 has 16 residues. CDR1 and CDR2 (germline): SEHNR, FQNEAQ (reference sequence). V was pared by 4 bases and J by 5 bases, with 11 bases of the junction left unmatched. As DNA, the CDR3 is TGTGCCAGCAGCTCCCCCGGACAGGGGCCTGTTTATGGCTACACCTTC. Protein product: CASSSPGQGPVYGYTF. The variable domain in full, with the rest retrieved from reference TRBV7-9 and TRBJ1-2, is DTGVSQNPRHKITKRGQNVTFRCDPISEHNRLYWYRQTLGQGPEFLTYFQNEAQLEKSRLLSDRFSAERPKGSFSTLEIQRTEQGDSAMYLCASSSPGQGPVYGYTFGSGTRLTVV.

A word on this clonotype: A much bigger clone sits one base away, suggesting this may be a read error. The V call is TRBV5-6, the J call TRBJ1-4; TRBD1 agrees at 8 bases. CDR1 and CDR2 (germline): SGHDT, YYEEEE. The V segment lost 3 bases and the J segment 11 bases; nucleotides outside the gene matches: 9. The CDR3 consists of 14 residues. CDR3 DNA sequence: TGTGCCAGCAGCTCAGGACAGGGTATAGAGAAACTGTTTTTT. Translation gives CASSSGQGIEKLFF. Supplemented by reference TRBV5-6 and TRBJ1-4, the full variable domain reads DAGVTQSPTHLIKTRGQQVTLRCSPKSGHDTVSWYQQALGQGPQFIFQYYEEEERQRGNFPDRFSGHQFPNYSSELNVNALLLGDSALYLCASSSGQGIEKLFFGSGTQLSVL.

The chain joins TRBV6-5 to TRBJ1-5, with D perhaps TRBD1 (6 bases). CDR3 length: 17 amino acids. Trimming took 6 bases from V and 3 from J, leaving 21 bases between them. The germline gives CDR1 MNHEY, CDR2 SVGAGI. This chain's CDR3 is CASSPQVGGTPNQPQHF. In DNA form, the CDR3 reads TGTGCCAGCAGCCCCCAGGTAGGCGGGACACCCAATCAGCCCCAGCATTTT.

The J gene is TRBJ2-3, the V gene TRBV6-6, with D possibly being TRBD1 (7 bases). Germline CDR1 reads MNHNY; CDR2 reads SVGAGI (reference sequence). The CDR3 extends over 16 amino acids. With 8 bases removed from V and 4 bases from J, the gap between germline ends came to 22 bases. CDR3 coding DNA: TGTGCCAGCGAGGAGCCAGGGGGGTCCCGTTCAGATACGCAGTATTTT. It encodes CASEEPGGSRSDTQYF.

CDR3 amino acids: CASSYSNLVHGELFF. The DNA for the CDR3 is TGTGCCAGCAGTTATTCGAACTTGGTCCACGGGGAGCTGTTTTTT. The V and J genes are TRBV6-5 and TRBJ2-2; D uncertain. Trimming pared 3 bases from V and 7 bases from J, leaving 15 bases between. CDR1 and CDR2 (germline): MNHEY, SVGAGI. This CDR3 is built from 15 residues.

This clonotype was counted many times. The V gene is TRBV7-2, the J gene TRBJ1-5, with 7 bases identical to TRBD1. The J segment lost 3 bases and the V segment lost 3 bases, leaving 2 bases of the junction unmatched. Looked up from germline, CDR1 is SGHTA and CDR2 is FQGNSA. CDR3 length: 14 residues. CDR3 protein: CASSFTGDNQPQHF. CDR3 nucleotide sequence: TGTGCCAGCAGCTTTACAGGGGACAATCAGCCCCAGCATTTT. Combining the CDR3 with reference TRBV7-2 and TRBJ1-5 gives the whole variable domain GAGVSQSPSNKVTEKGKDVELRCDPISGHTALYWYRQSLGQGLEFLIYFQGNSAPDKSGLPSDRFSAERTGGSVSTLTIQRTQQEDSAVYLCASSFTGDNQPQHFGDGTRLSIL.

This clonotype was recorded a few times. The chain links TRBV27 to TRBJ2-2; D is unresolved. CDR1 and CDR2 from the germline V gene are MNHEY and SMNVEV (reference sequence). Trimming pared 2 bases from V and 3 bases from J, leaving 7 bases between. CDR3 length: 14 amino acids. As DNA, the CDR3 is TGTGCCAGCAGTTTACCAGACCACACCGGGGAGCTGTTTTTT. It is translated as CASSLPDHTGELFF.

The chain has TRBV12-3 or TRBV12-4 and TRBJ2-7; the match to TRBD1 covers 9 bases. Losses at the gene ends were 6 bases for V and 5 bases for J; bases not matched to a gene: 14. This CDR3 has 16 amino acids. CDR3 bases: TGTGCCAGCAGCCCGGCCGGGACAGGGTCTACCCACGAGCAGTACTTC. It encodes CASSPAGTGSTHEQYF.

In its sample, this clonotype was seen a few times. The chain uses TRBV29-1 and TRBJ2-1; 10 bases fit TRBD2. This CDR3 spans 14 amino acids. CDR1 and CDR2 from the germline V gene are SQVTM and ANQGSEA. V lost 6 bases and J lost 6; bases outside the gene matches: 8. CDR3 residues: CSVTGSGGPNEQFF. The CDR3 DNA sequence: TGCAGCGTGACGGGTAGCGGGGGGCCCAATGAGCAGTTCTTC.

In its sample, this clonotype was seen a few times. The rearrangement joins TRBV6-5 to TRBJ1-1; D gene unclear. This CDR3 spans 13 amino acids. Germline V gene data show CDR1 as MNHEY and CDR2 as SVGAGI. Trimming took off 5 bases at V and 7 bases at J, with 14 bases between the two ends. CDR3 amino acids: CASSAPMTYEAFF. DNA for the CDR3: TGTGCCAGCAGTGCTCCAATGACATATGAAGCTTTCTTT.

The V and J genes are TRBV6-1 and TRBJ2-5; 7 bases are a match to TRBD2. Trimming took 2 bases from V and 2 from J; bases not matched to a gene: 11. The CDR3 covers 17 residues. CDR1 is MNHNS, CDR2 SASEGT, per germline. CDR3 sequence reads: CASSEIWASGVQETQYF. DNA for the CDR3: TGTGCCAGCAGTGAAATATGGGCTAGCGGCGTTCAAGAGACCCAGTACTTC.

V usage is TRBV27 and J usage is TRBJ2-1; 7 bases agree with TRBD2. Germline CDR1 MNHEY, CDR2 SMNVEV (reference sequence). This CDR3 is built from 19 residues. After removal of 2 bases from V and 0 bases from J, the junction contained 13 bases not matched to a gene. CDR3 DNA sequence: TGTGCCAGCAGTTTAGCTAGCGGTTCTCTTACTAGCTCCTACAATGAGCAGTTCTTC. It encodes CASSLASGSLTSSYNEQFF.

V usage is TRBV2 and J usage is TRBJ2-7, with D maybe TRBD2 (5 bases). The germline gives CDR1 SNHLY, CDR2 FYNNEI. The V gene lost 11 bases and the J gene lost 6 bases, with 23 bases spanning the gap. The CDR3 runs to 14 residues. CDR3 coding DNA: TGTGCCGCCGGGGTCCGGGTCTTTCCCTCCGAGCAGTACTTC. This codes for CAAGVRVFPSEQYF.

The CDR3 reads CAIVEVITGELFF. CDR3 DNA: TGTGCCATCGTGGAGGTTATCACCGGGGAGCTGTTTTTT. The V gene is TRBV10-3, the J gene TRBJ2-2, with a possible D match to TRBD2 (5 bases). The CDR3 sequence is 13 residues long. CDR1 and CDR2 from the germline V gene are ENHRY and SYGVKD. V was clipped by 8 bases and J by 4 bases, with 11 bases between them.

This clonotype was seen many times. The chain employs TRBV20-1 and TRBJ1-1, with D possibly matching TRBD1 (5 bases). Trimming took off 6 bases at V and 3 bases at J, with 14 bases between the two ends. The germline V gene has CDR1 DFQATT and CDR2 SNEGSKA (reference sequence). CDR3 length: 13 amino acids. The CDR3 is CSARDPEDTEAFF. CDR3 bases: TGCAGTGCGAGGGACCCTGAGGACACTGAAGCTTTCTTT.